This T cell receptor beta chain was recovered during a study of blood T cell repertoires in COVID-19. Study-level information: Acute-phase and convalescent COVID-19 samples originated in the United States, Italy and Spain. T cells, B-cell-depleted T cells, or PBMCs supplied cDNA or gDNA.

In the authors' methods: Reference gene primer amplification gave nucleated cell count estimates. Profiled with immunoSEQ multiplex PCR; TCRdb holds only in-frame clones, not every one. From that table come the V and J calls and clone size; the DNA was used to work out D and trimming. The top ten clones hold roughly 3.1% of a sample with 150,000 to 200,000 clones, around four fifths of them seen once. Germline V lookup: CDR1 SNHLY, CDR2 FYNNEI. This CDR3 is built from 14 residues. Losses at the gene ends were 7 bases for V and 8 bases for J; bases not matched to a gene: 6. The chain links TRBV2 to TRBJ2-1, with 12 bases matching TRBD1. Sequenced sample: peripheral blood. The TCR was taken from a man aged 65-85 years with acute or convalescent COVID-19. The CDR3 DNA reads as TGTGCCAGCACCCGGGACAGGGGGCGCGATGAGCAGTTCTTC. Encoded protein: CASTRDRGRDEQFF.